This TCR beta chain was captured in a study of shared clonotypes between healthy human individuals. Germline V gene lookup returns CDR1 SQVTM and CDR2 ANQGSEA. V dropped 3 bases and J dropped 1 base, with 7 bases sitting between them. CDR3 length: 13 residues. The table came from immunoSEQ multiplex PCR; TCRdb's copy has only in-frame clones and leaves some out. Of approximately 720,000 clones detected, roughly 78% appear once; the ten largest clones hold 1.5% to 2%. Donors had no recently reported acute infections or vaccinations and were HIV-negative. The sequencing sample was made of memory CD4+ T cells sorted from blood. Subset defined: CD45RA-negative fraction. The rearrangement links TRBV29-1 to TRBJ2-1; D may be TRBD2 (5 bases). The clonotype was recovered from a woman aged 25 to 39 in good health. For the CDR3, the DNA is TGCAGCGTTGAGGAGGTGTCCTACAATGAGCAGTTCTTC. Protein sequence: CSVEEVSYNEQFF.